Detailed here is one TCR beta chain. This sample is part of a study of blood T cell repertoires in COVID-19. Cohort allocation depended upon clinical history that participants reported. This CDR3 region has 13 residues. CDR1 is LGHDT and CDR2 is YNNKEL in the germline V gene (reference sequence). V lost 3 bases, J lost 4 bases, and 10 bases lay in between. Sequenced by immunoSEQ multiplex PCR; TCRdb stores in-frame clones only, minus some. The sample has around 280,000 clones; roughly 87% are singletons. This chain connects TRBV3-1 (or the pseudogene TRBV3-2) to TRBJ2-7; D remains unclear. The receptor was derived from a woman in her forties who had recovered from COVID-19. The sequencing input was PBMCs or T cells enriched from blood (not recorded which). CDR3: CASSHPPEYEQYF. In DNA, the CDR3 is TGTGCCAGCAGCCACCCCCCAGAATACGAGCAGTACTTC.